This TCR beta chain was identified in a study of identical twins. From the 5' RACE reads, TCRdb called clonotypes with MiXCR, one entry per CDR3 protein. This sample has about 700,000 distinct CDR3 sequences, with 5.5% to 6.5% found just once. The CDR3 covers 13 residues. V was trimmed by 2 bases and J by 6 bases, leaving 10 bases between them. The germline V gene encodes CDR1 LGHNA and CDR2 YSLEER. The sequenced sample consisted of naive T cells sorted from blood. The rearrangement uses TRBV4-3 and TRBJ1-2, with D maybe TRBD1 (5 bases). The source of this sequence is a man in his late teens or twenties in good health. The CDR3 loop is CASSQPGFHGYTF. In DNA form, the CDR3 reads TGCGCCAGCAGCCAACCAGGGTTTCATGGCTACACCTTC.